The clone carrying this TCR beta chain has just a few counts. Its antigen is unidentified. These data originate in a study of T cell responses to AZD1222 COVID-19 vaccine. Study results and caveats: Spike-specific TCR breadth and depth both grew after two AZD1222 doses. Repertoire collection took place solely once the T cell response had peaked.

Germline-derived CDR1 and CDR2 are SQVTM and ANQGSEA. This CDR3 region has 12 residues. Trimming cost V 8 bases and J 0 bases, with 10 bases left between them. Clones were read by immunoSEQ multiplex PCR, and TCRdb kept only the in-frame ones, dropping some. The table includes roughly 150,000 clones, roughly 92% detected once. Here the sequenced sample was peripheral blood, taken on day 0 of AZD1222 vaccination. The clonotype comes from an adult in good health. This chain uses TRBV29-1 with TRBJ2-5; D gene ambiguous. CDR3 sequence: CSSGRHQETQYF. CDR3 nucleotide sequence: TGCAGCTCAGGACGGCACCAAGAGACCCAGTACTTC.